One sample yielded the 21 T cell receptor beta chains listed below, sequenced in a study of pediatric ulcerative colitis. The method was immunoSEQ multiplex PCR; TCRdb's version includes in-frame clones alone and lacks a portion of them. The table records more than 50,000 clones, over 80% of them present only once. The sequencing input was blood. The receptors shown here come from a boy between 10 and 17 years old who was a control in a study of pediatric ulcerative colitis.

This sequence joins TRBV19 and TRBJ1-4; 10 nucleotides match TRBD1. With V trimmed by 5 bases and J by 0 bases, 12 bases remained unmatched. CDR3 size: 19 residues. The V gene's germline CDR1 is LNHDA and CDR2 SQIVND (reference sequence). The CDR3 loop is CASSPRPGQGQSTNEKLFF. The DNA for the CDR3 is TGTGCCAGTAGTCCCCGACCGGGACAGGGGCAATCAACTAATGAAAAACTGTTTTTT.

The rearrangement links TRBV28 to TRBJ2-1, with D hard to call. The CDR3 extends over 13 amino acids. The germline CDR1 and CDR2 sequences are MDHEN and SYDVKM. The V gene lost 3 bases and the J gene lost 5 bases, with 8 bases spanning the gap. CDR3 loop: CASSFGRNNEQFF. In DNA form, the CDR3 reads TGTGCCAGCAGTTTCGGACGGAACAATGAGCAGTTCTTC.

This sequence joins TRBV12-5 and TRBJ2-7; D is uncertain. This CDR3 region has 13 residues. CDR1 LGHNT and CDR2 FRNRAP come from the germline V gene. Trimming left V 3 bases short and J 5 bases short, with 11 bases between. CDR3 protein: CASGLGLRNEQYF. The CDR3 coding sequence is TGTGCTAGTGGTTTAGGTCTTAGGAACGAGCAGTACTTC. The whole variable domain, filled in from reference TRBV12-5 and TRBJ2-7, reads DARVTQTPRHKVTEMGQEVTMRCQPILGHNTVFWYRQTMMQGLELLAYFRNRAPLDDSGMPKDRFSAEMPDATLATLKIQPSEPRDSAVYFCASGLGLRNEQYFGPGTRLTVT.

The chain couples TRBV6-4 to TRBJ1-5; possible D gene TRBD1, 5 bases. Germline V CDR1 and CDR2: MRHNA, SNTAGT. The CDR3 totals 15 residues. Trimming stripped 5 bases from V and 7 bases from J, with 18 bases between. CDR3 region: CASSPTWGQDQPQHF. Written as DNA, the CDR3 is TGTGCCAGCAGTCCTACATGGGGCCAAGACCAGCCCCAGCATTTT.

As to this clone: Different DNA sequences within this sample yield the same CDR3. The chain joins TRBV28 to TRBJ1-3; D ambiguous. CDR1 is MDHEN and CDR2 is SYDVKM in the germline V gene. Trimming cost V 4 bases and J 0 bases, with 7 bases left between them. The CDR3 loop spans 14 amino acids. This CDR3 reads CASSSGYSGNTIYF. CDR3 DNA sequence: TGTGCCAGCAGTTCCGGGTACTCTGGAAACACCATATATTTT.

The CDR3 DNA is TGTGCCAGTAGATTTTGGGGACAGGGGAGCACTGAAGCTTTCTTT. Its protein is CASRFWGQGSTEAFF. This chain connects TRBV19 to TRBJ1-1, with TRBD1 identical over 10 bases. CDR1 is LNHDA, CDR2 SQIVND, per germline (reference sequence). This CDR3 spans 15 amino acids. The V segment lost 6 bases and the J segment 4 bases; nucleotides outside the gene matches: 8.

The V gene is TRBV28, the J gene TRBJ2-2; 7 nucleotides agree with TRBD1. Germline CDR1 reads MDHEN; CDR2 reads SYDVKM. V lost 5 bases and J lost 5; bases outside the gene matches: 11. The CDR3 totals 16 residues. The CDR3 sequence is CASSSNLGQPTGELFF. The CDR3 DNA follows: TGTGCCAGCAGTAGCAACTTGGGACAGCCGACCGGGGAGCTGTTTTTT.

The chain couples TRBV19 to TRBJ2-3; no definite D call. The germline V gene encodes CDR1 LNHDA and CDR2 SQIVND (reference sequence). V was pared by 7 bases and J by 3 bases, with 20 bases between. This CDR3 is built from 16 residues. The CDR3 nucleotides are TGTGCCAGTACCGATCGGGCAGGTTGGGCGACAGATACGCAGTATTTT. Its protein product is CASTDRAGWATDTQYF.

The chain links TRBV7-9 to TRBJ2-2; weak D call: TRBD1 (5 bases). The CDR3 length is 13 residues. The V end was cut by 5 bases, the J end by 5 bases, with 9 bases between. The V gene's germline CDR1 is SEHNR and CDR2 FQNEAQ (reference sequence). The CDR3 loop is CASSPTVTGELFF. The CDR3 coding sequence is TGTGCCAGCAGCCCGACAGTTACCGGGGAGCTGTTTTTT.

This clone has only one observation. CDR3 protein: CASSYSITALRGYTF. The CDR3 coding sequence is TGTGCCAGCAGTTACTCGATTACAGCCCTTCGTGGCTACACCTTC. V and J are TRBV6-5 and TRBJ1-2, with D unresolved. V lost 0 bases and J 7 bases, leaving 15 bases between the germline ends. This CDR3 spans 15 amino acids. Germline assignment: CDR1 MNHEY and CDR2 SVGAGI.

The chain is built from TRBV5-8 and TRBJ2-5; D gene ambiguous. Germline V gene sequence: CDR1 SGHTS, CDR2 YDEGEE. The CDR3 consists of 15 residues. Trimming took off 4 bases at V and 0 bases at J, with 13 bases between the two ends. The CDR3 region has the DNA TGTGCCAGCAGCCTGTCCTCTTGGTACCAAGAGACCCAGTACTTC. As protein: CASSLSSWYQETQYF.

The chain employs TRBV13 and TRBJ2-3; TRBD1 aligns across 8 bases. Per germline, CDR1 PRHDT and CDR2 FYEKMQ (reference sequence). The CDR3 is made up of 20 amino acids. The ends lost 2 bases at V and 2 bases at J; junction bases unmatched: 18. DNA for the CDR3: TGTGCCAGCAGCTTATCCGTATCGGACAGGGATGTCGGACTCACAGATACGCAGTATTTT. This gives the protein CASSLSVSDRDVGLTDTQYF.

Note on this clone: Relative to the germline gene, one junction end is altered; a read error may explain this. The rearrangement joins TRBV4-1 to TRBJ2-5; a possible D gene is TRBD1 (6 bases). The CDR3 runs to 13 residues. Germline-derived CDR1 and CDR2 are MGHRA and YSYEKL. CDR3 nucleotide sequence: TGCGCCAGCAACCAAGGGGGTCAGGAGACCCAGTACTTC. Protein sequence: CASNQGGQETQYF.

The chain combines TRBV5-1 with TRBJ2-7; D perhaps matches TRBD2 (6 bases). The V gene lost 5 bases and the J gene lost 0 bases, with 12 bases spanning the gap. CDR3 length equals 14 residues. From germline, CDR1 is SGHRS and CDR2 YFSETQ. The CDR3 spells CASRRDLSSYEQYF. CDR3 DNA sequence: TGCGCCAGCAGGCGGGACTTGAGCTCCTACGAGCAGTACTTC.

This chain links TRBV7-9 with TRBJ2-7; 8 bases are a match to TRBD2. V dropped 5 bases and J dropped 3; count of bases not matched to a gene: 6. The CDR3 has 14 residues. CDR1 and CDR2 from the germline V gene are SEHNR and FQNEAQ (reference sequence). CDR3 loop: CASSQSGSGYEQYF. The CDR3 coding sequence is TGTGCCAGCAGCCAGAGCGGGAGTGGCTACGAGCAGTACTTC.

This CDR3 is CAISESGQDEAFF. Written as DNA, the CDR3 is TGTGCCATCAGTGAAAGCGGACAGGATGAAGCTTTCTTT. The rearrangement links TRBV10-3 to TRBJ1-1; the match to TRBD1 covers 7 bases. Germline V gives CDR1 ENHRY, CDR2 SYGVKD. V lost 3 bases to trimming and J lost 7 bases; unmatched junction nucleotides: 5. CDR3 length equals 13 residues.

The chain combines TRBV28 with TRBJ1-1, with D maybe TRBD1 (6 bases). In germline, CDR1 is MDHEN, CDR2 SYDVKM. The CDR3 consists of 13 residues. Trimming took off 7 bases at V and 0 bases at J, with 9 bases between the two ends. CDR3 in amino acids: CASTTGMNTEAFF. In nucleotides, the CDR3 is TGTGCCAGCACTACAGGGATGAACACTGAAGCTTTCTTT. The whole variable domain, filled in from reference TRBV28 and TRBJ1-1, reads DVKVTQSSRYLVKRTGEKVFLECVQDMDHENMFWYRQDPGLGLRLIYFSYDVKMKEKGDIPEGYSVSREKKERFSLILESASTNQTSMYLCASTTGMNTEAFFGQGTRLTVV.

The J gene is TRBJ1-2, the V gene TRBV5-4, with TRBD1 matching over 8 bases. The CDR3 extends over 16 amino acids. CDR1 SGHNT and CDR2 YYREEE come from the germline V gene (reference sequence). Losses at the gene ends were 1 base for V and 2 bases for J; bases not matched to a gene: 7. The CDR3 sequence is CASSLNRTGTNYGYTF. DNA of the CDR3: TGTGCCAGCAGCTTGAATCGGACAGGGACCAACTATGGCTACACCTTC.

The rearrangement uses TRBV19 and TRBJ2-7; D remains ambiguous. Germline CDR1 and CDR2: LNHDA and SQIVND (reference sequence). The CDR3 covers 11 residues. V shed 5 bases and J shed 3 bases, with 5 bases lying between them. The CDR3 region is CASSRNYEQYF. The CDR3 bases are TGTGCCAGTAGTCGAAACTACGAGCAGTACTTC.

The rearrangement links TRBV28 to TRBJ2-2; no clear D. The V gene's germline CDR1 is MDHEN and CDR2 SYDVKM. Trimming cost V 4 bases and J 3 bases, with 15 bases left between them. The CDR3 extends over 16 amino acids. For the CDR3, the DNA is TGTGCCAGCAGTTACGCCGGACCTGGGGACACCGGGGAGCTGTTTTTT. This translates into CASSYAGPGDTGELFF.

The J gene is TRBJ2-5, the V gene TRBV5-5, with 12 bases aligning to TRBD2. V shed 4 bases and J 2 bases; nucleotides not matched to a gene: 9. The CDR3 has 17 amino acids. Per germline, CDR1 SGHKS and CDR2 YYEKEE (reference sequence). In nucleotides, the CDR3 is TGTGCCAGCAGCGGACTAGCGGGGATTTCGAAACAAGAGACCCAGTACTTC. Translation gives CASSGLAGISKQETQYF.